The present T cell receptor (beta chain) was sequenced within a study of blood T cell repertoires in COVID-19. Overall study context: Acute and convalescent COVID-19 samples came from the United States, Italy and Spain. From T cells, B-cell-depleted T cells, or PBMCs came the material, which was cDNA or gDNA.

Methods used by the authors: The authors estimated nucleated cell counts from reference gene primer amplification. TCRdb keeps only in-frame clones here, not all; method: immunoSEQ multiplex PCR. D and trimming were read from the DNA, whereas the V and J calls and clone size are those reported in that table. The repertoire includes roughly 100,000 clones, roughly nine tenths of them detected once, and around 6.2% sits in the top ten. This CDR3 region has 19 residues. Germline V gives CDR1 SGHTA, CDR2 FQGNSA. Trimming took 1 base from V and 0 from J, leaving 18 bases between them. Input material: peripheral blood. The chain has TRBV7-2 and TRBJ1-4; TRBD1 is a possible D gene (5 bases). This clonotype was sampled from a human donor in a cohort sampled during active COVID-19. The CDR3 reads CASSLVPGPGRATNEKLFF. CDR3 sequence (DNA): TGTGCCAGCAGCTTAGTCCCGGGTCCAGGGCGTGCAACTAATGAAAAACTGTTTTTT. The entire variable domain, with the rest obtained from reference TRBV7-2 and TRBJ1-4, is as follows: GAGVSQSPSNKVTEKGKDVELRCDPISGHTALYWYRQSLGQGLEFLIYFQGNSAPDKSGLPSDRFSAERTGGSVSTLTIQRTQQEDSAVYLCASSLVPGPGRATNEKLFFGSGTQLSVL.